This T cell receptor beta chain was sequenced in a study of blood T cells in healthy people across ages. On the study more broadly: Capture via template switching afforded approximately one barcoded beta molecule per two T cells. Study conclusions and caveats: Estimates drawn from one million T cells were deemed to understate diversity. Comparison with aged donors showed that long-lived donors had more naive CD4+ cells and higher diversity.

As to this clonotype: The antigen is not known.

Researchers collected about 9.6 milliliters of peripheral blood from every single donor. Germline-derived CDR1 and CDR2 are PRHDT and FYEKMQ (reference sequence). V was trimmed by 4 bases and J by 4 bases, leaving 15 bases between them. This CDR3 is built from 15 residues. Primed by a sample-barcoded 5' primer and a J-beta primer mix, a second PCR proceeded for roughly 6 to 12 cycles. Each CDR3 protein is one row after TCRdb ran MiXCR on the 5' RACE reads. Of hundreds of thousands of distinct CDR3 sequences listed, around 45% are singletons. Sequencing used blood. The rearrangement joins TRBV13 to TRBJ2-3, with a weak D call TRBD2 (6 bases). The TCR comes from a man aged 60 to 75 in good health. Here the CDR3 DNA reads TGTGCCAGCAGCTCGGCCGGCTGGGGGGCAGATACGCAGTATTTT. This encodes CASSSAGWGADTQYF.